The entry below describes one TCR beta chain. This sample was taken from a study of T cell changes during pregnancy in multiple sclerosis. The CDR3 runs 14 residues. The V gene end was trimmed by 2 bases and the J gene end by 5 bases; junction bases not matched to a gene: 4. Germline V lookup: CDR1 SGHTA, CDR2 FQGNSA. TCRdb's table, derived via immunoSEQ multiplex PCR, lists solely in-frame clones and lacks some. Here the sample spans about 74,000 clones, about nine tenths being singletons. This TCR was recovered from a female donor with multiple sclerosis, enrolled in a pregnancy study. The chain recombines TRBV7-2 with TRBJ2-5; 8 bases agree with TRBD2. Material: peripheral blood, obtained before pregnancy. The CDR3 protein is CASSLFAGGETQYF. DNA of the CDR3: TGTGCCAGCAGCTTATTCGCGGGGGGCGAGACCCAGTACTTC.